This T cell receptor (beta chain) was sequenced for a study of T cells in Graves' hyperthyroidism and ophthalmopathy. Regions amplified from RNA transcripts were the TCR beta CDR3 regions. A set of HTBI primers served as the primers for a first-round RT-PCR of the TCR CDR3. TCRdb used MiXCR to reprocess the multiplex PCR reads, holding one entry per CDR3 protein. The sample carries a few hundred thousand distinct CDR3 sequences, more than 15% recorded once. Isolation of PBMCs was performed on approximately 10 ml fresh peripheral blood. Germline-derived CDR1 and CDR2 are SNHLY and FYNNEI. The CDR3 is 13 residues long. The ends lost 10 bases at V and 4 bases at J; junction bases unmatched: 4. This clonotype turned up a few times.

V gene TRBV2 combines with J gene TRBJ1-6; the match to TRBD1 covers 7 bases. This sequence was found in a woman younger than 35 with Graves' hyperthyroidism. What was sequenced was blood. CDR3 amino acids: CATGTAYNSPLHF. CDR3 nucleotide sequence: TGTGCCACAGGGACAGCATATAATTCACCCCTCCACTTT.